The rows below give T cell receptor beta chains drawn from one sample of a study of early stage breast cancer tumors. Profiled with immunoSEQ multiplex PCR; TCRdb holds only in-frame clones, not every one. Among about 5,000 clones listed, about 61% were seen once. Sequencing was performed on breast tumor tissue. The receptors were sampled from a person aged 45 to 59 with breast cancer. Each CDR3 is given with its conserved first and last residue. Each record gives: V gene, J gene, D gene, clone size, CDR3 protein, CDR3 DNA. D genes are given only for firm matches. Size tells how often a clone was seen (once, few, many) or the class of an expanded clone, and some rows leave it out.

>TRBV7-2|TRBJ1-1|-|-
CASSLAPRVTEAFF
TGTGCCAGCAGCTTAGCTCCTCGCGTTACTGAAGCTTTCTTT
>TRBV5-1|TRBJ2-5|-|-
CASSLVPFEPGHFETQYF
TGCGCCAGCAGCTTGGTCCCATTCGAACCTGGACACTTTGAGACCCAGTACTTC
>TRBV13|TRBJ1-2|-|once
CASSHPLQVFNYGYTF
TGTGCCAGCAGCCATCCCTTGCAGGTATTCAACTATGGCTACACCTTC
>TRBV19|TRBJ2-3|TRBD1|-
CASSIPGQGAADTQYF
TGTGCCAGTAGTATCCCGGGACAGGGGGCAGCAGATACGCAGTATTTT
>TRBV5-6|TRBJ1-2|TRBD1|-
CASSLDRGIGYTF
TGTGCCAGCAGCTTGGACAGGGGTATTGGCTACACCTTC
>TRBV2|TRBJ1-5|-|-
CASSEGTVLSNQPQHF
TGTGCCAGCAGTGAAGGGACAGTCCTTAGCAATCAGCCCCAGCATTTT
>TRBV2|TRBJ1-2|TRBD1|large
CASISLSTGMGYGYTF
TGTGCCAGCATCTCCCTCTCGACAGGGATGGGCTATGGCTACACCTTC
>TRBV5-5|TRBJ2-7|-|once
CASSLVQGAREAHEQYF
TGTGCCAGCAGCTTGGTTCAGGGGGCGCGGGAGGCCCACGAGCAGTACTTC
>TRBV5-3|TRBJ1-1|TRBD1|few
CARSTDRGRDTEAFF
TGTGCCAGAAGCACAGACAGGGGGCGGGACACTGAAGCTTTCTTT
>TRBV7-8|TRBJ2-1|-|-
CASSLTSTNSYNEQFF
TGTGCCAGCAGCTTAACGTCCACGAACTCCTACAATGAGCAGTTCTTC
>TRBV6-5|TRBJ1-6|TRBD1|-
CASSYGTGELNSPLHF
TGTGCCAGCAGTTACGGGACAGGGGAGCTAAATTCACCCCTCCACTTT
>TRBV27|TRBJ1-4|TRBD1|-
CASSLRDRGITNEKLFF
TGTGCCAGCAGTCTCCGGGACAGGGGAATAACTAATGAAAAACTGTTTTTT
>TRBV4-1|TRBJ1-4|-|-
CASSQEATGLNEKLFF
TGTGCCAGCAGCCAAGAAGCGACGGGGTTGAATGAAAAACTGTTTTTT
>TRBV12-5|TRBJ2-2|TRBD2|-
CASGPGLAGLNTGELFF
TGTGCTAGTGGTCCGGGACTAGCGGGCTTGAACACCGGGGAGCTGTTTTTT
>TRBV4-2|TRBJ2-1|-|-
CASSQVRGYNEQFF
TGTGCCAGCAGCCAAGTCAGGGGATACAATGAGCAGTTCTTC
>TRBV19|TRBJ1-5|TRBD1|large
CASRPDRDPNQPQHF
TGTGCCAGTAGACCGGACAGGGACCCTAATCAGCCCCAGCATTTT
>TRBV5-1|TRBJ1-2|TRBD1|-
CASSTDRDNGYTF
TGCGCCAGCAGCACGGACAGGGACAATGGCTACACCTTC
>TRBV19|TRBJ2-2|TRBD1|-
CASATGDENTGELFF
TGTGCCAGTGCGACAGGGGACGAGAACACCGGGGAGCTGTTTTTT
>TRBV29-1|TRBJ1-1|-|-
CSVAPAMNTEAFF
TGCAGCGTTGCCCCAGCCATGAACACTGAAGCTTTCTTT
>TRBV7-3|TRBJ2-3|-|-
CASGSQGITDTQYF
TGTGCCAGCGGCTCCCAAGGAATCACAGATACGCAGTATTTT
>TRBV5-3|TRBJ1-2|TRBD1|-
CASSFEQGTAYGYTF
TGTGCCAGCAGCTTCGAACAGGGGACCGCCTATGGCTACACCTTC
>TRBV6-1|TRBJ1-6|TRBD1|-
CASSGGQAGGDSPLHF
TGTGCCAGCAGTGGGGGACAGGCAGGTGGGGATTCACCCCTCCACTTT
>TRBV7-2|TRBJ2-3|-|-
CASRGFRNTDTQYF
TGTGCCAGCAGGGGGTTCAGGAACACAGATACGCAGTATTTT
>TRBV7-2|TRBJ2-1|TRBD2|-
CASSSEGSGSYNEQFF
TGTGCCAGCAGCTCAGAGGGGAGCGGGAGCTACAATGAGCAGTTCTTC
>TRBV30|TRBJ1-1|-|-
CAWVGAPGAGTEAFF
TGTGCCTGGGTTGGGGCGCCAGGGGCCGGAACTGAAGCTTTCTTT
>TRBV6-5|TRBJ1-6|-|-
CASSYSGSRSNSPLHF
TGTGCCAGCAGTTACTCGGGGTCCCGGAGCAATTCACCCCTCCACTTT
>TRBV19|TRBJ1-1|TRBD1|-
CASRRDRDPAEAFF
TGTGCCAGTAGACGGGACAGGGATCCCGCGGAAGCTTTCTTT
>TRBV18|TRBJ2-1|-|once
CASSPRASEHNEQFF
TGTGCCAGCTCACCACGCGCTAGCGAACACAATGAGCAGTTCTTC
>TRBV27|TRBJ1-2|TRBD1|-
CASSLRAGTGEKGYTF
TGTGCCAGCAGCTTAAGGGCGGGGACAGGCGAAAAGGGCTACACCTTC
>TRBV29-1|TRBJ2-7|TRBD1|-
CSVAGGQGDYEQYF
TGCAGCGTTGCTGGAGGACAGGGAGACTACGAGCAGTACTTC
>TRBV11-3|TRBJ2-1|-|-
CASSLVRELHNEQFF
TGTGCCAGCAGCTTAGTCCGGGAGCTACACAATGAGCAGTTCTTC
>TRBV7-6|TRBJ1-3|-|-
CASSLAAGGYSGNTIYF
TGTGCCAGCAGCTTAGCGGCCGGCGGCTACTCTGGAAACACCATATATTTT
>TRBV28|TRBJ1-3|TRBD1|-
CASSLTGDSGNTIYF
TGTGCCAGCAGTTTAACAGGGGACTCTGGAAACACCATATATTTT
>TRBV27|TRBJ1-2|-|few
CASTSPGLGYGYTF
TGTGCCAGCACCAGCCCAGGGCTCGGCTATGGCTACACCTTC
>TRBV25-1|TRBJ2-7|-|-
CASFSLGEQYF
TGTGCCAGCTTTTCCCTGGGCGAGCAGTACTTC